What follows are 27 T cell receptor beta chains derived from one specimen sequenced in a study of T cell responses to AZD1222 COVID-19 vaccine. Sequencing used immunoSEQ multiplex PCR; TCRdb keeps in-frame clones, though not all of them. The sample lists about 150,000 clones, around nine tenths seen once, with 1.5% to 2% in the top ten. Sequencing was performed on peripheral blood, taken on day 0 of AZD1222 vaccination. Every receptor here comes from an adult in good health.

V is TRBV7-2 and J is TRBJ1-1; D remains unclear. The CDR3 extends over 14 amino acids. CDR1 SGHTA and CDR2 FQGNSA come from the germline V gene. Trimming left V 1 base short and J 4 bases short, with 10 bases between. CDR3 in amino acids: CASSLGSRGTEAFF. In DNA form, the CDR3 reads TGTGCCAGCAGCTTAGGGTCTCGAGGCACTGAAGCTTTCTTT.

The CDR3 region has the DNA TGTGCCAGCAGTCGGGGGACAGGGACTGAAGCTTTCTTT. This sequence encodes CASSRGTGTEAFF. The gene calls are TRBV27 and TRBJ1-1; TRBD1 agrees at 9 bases. Germline values: CDR1 MNHEY, CDR2 SMNVEV (reference sequence). V lost 5 bases to trimming and J lost 5 bases; unmatched junction nucleotides: 3. This CDR3 spans 13 amino acids.

This clone was seen more than once but under ten times. This chain connects TRBV10-3 to TRBJ1-2, with D perhaps matching TRBD1 (5 bases). Between the trimmed V and J ends, which lost 7 bases and 2 bases, there was a span of 14 bases. The CDR3 sequence is 14 residues long. Germline CDR1 and CDR2: ENHRY and SYGVKD. CDR3 sequence reads: CAINSLGGNYGYTF. The CDR3 DNA is TGTGCCATCAACTCCCTTGGGGGAAACTATGGCTACACCTTC.

DNA for the CDR3: TGTGCCACCAGCGGGTCTAGCACAGATACGCAGTATTTT. As protein: CATSGSSTDTQYF. The chain employs TRBV24-1 and TRBJ2-3; D call uncertain. The germline gives CDR1 KGHDR, CDR2 SFDVKD. V was cut by 7 bases and J by 0 bases, with 7 bases left in between. The length of the CDR3 is 13 residues.

The rearrangement links TRBV28 to TRBJ1-5, with TRBD1 matching 7 bases. CDR1 and CDR2 from the germline V gene are MDHEN and SYDVKM. The J segment lost 9 bases and the V segment lost 6 bases, leaving 11 bases of the junction unmatched. CDR3 length equals 14 residues. CDR3 residues: CASRAGTAGGPQHF. DNA of the CDR3: TGTGCCAGCAGAGCCGGGACAGCCGGGGGGCCCCAGCATTTT.

The rearrangement joins TRBV10-2 to TRBJ2-7, with D hard to call. This CDR3 contains 11 residues. Germline-derived CDR1 and CDR2 are WSHSY and SAAADI. With 3 bases removed from V and 4 bases from J, the gap between germline ends came to 4 bases. The DNA of the CDR3 is TGCGCCAGCAGTGATGATTACGAGCAGTACTTC. Residues: CASSDDYEQYF.

The V and J genes are TRBV7-9 and TRBJ1-3, with a tentative D call TRBD1 (5 bases). There are 14 residues in the CDR3. Germline V gene data show CDR1 as SEHNR and CDR2 as FQNEAQ (reference sequence). With 5 bases removed from V and 2 bases from J, the gap between germline ends came to 10 bases. CDR3 loop: CASSPPGAGNTIYF. The CDR3 nucleotides read TGTGCCAGCAGCCCCCCGGGGGCTGGAAACACCATATATTTT.

V and J are TRBV7-2 and TRBJ2-3; TRBD2 aligns across 11 bases. CDR3 length: 17 residues. Trimming removed 5 bases from V and 6 bases from J; junction bases left unmatched: 13. Germline V gene lookup returns CDR1 SGHTA and CDR2 FQGNSA. The CDR3 protein is CASSPTLAGALWDTQYF. DNA of the CDR3: TGTGCCAGCAGCCCCACACTAGCGGGAGCGCTGTGGGATACGCAGTATTTT. The full variable domain, rest sourced from reference TRBV7-2 and TRBJ2-3, is GAGVSQSPSNKVTEKGKDVELRCDPISGHTALYWYRQSLGQGLEFLIYFQGNSAPDKSGLPSDRFSAERTGGSVSTLTIQRTQQEDSAVYLCASSPTLAGALWDTQYFGPGTRLTVL.

The V and J genes are TRBV7-9 and TRBJ2-5; TRBD2 might be the D (6 bases). Trimming removed 0 bases from V and 0 bases from J, with 11 bases in between. The CDR3 runs 16 residues. CDR1 and CDR2 from the germline V gene are SEHNR and FQNEAQ (reference sequence). CDR3 region: CASSLAISGDQETQYF. As DNA, the CDR3 is TGTGCCAGCAGCTTAGCAATTTCGGGGGACCAAGAGACCCAGTACTTC.

The V call is TRBV27, the J call TRBJ1-3, with no clear D. V was pared by 3 bases and J by 2 bases, with 8 bases between. CDR3 size: 14 residues. Germline CDR1 and CDR2: MNHEY and SMNVEV (reference sequence). The DNA of the CDR3 is TGTGCCAGCAGTTTCGGCGGAACTGGAAACACCATATATTTT. Encoded protein: CASSFGGTGNTIYF.

The chain employs TRBV7-9 and TRBJ2-7; no firm D call. CDR1 and CDR2 from the germline V gene are SEHNR and FQNEAQ (reference sequence). The CDR3 is 14 residues long. With 3 bases removed from V and 3 bases from J, the gap between germline ends came to 12 bases. CDR3 residues: CASSLGSTHYEQYF. The CDR3 DNA is TGTGCCAGCAGCTTGGGATCGACCCACTACGAGCAGTACTTC.

This clone was observed a single time. The chain links TRBV5-6 to TRBJ2-1; either TRBD1 or TRBD2 may fit D (5 bases each). This CDR3 region has 15 residues. V lost 2 bases and J 6 bases, leaving 15 bases between the germline ends. Germline V gene sequence: CDR1 SGHDT, CDR2 YYEEEE. For the CDR3, the DNA is TGTGCCAGCAGCTTCCGGGACCCAGGGCCCAATGAGCAGTTCTTC. Protein: CASSFRDPGPNEQFF.

The J gene is TRBJ2-1, the V gene TRBV3-1 (or the pseudogene TRBV3-2), with a possible D match to TRBD2 (6 bases). Looked up from germline, CDR1 is LGHDT and CDR2 is YNNKEL (reference sequence). The ends were cut back, 5 bases at V and 5 bases at J, with 16 bases in the middle. The CDR3 runs to 15 residues. CDR3 nucleotide sequence: TGTGCCAGCAGCTCAACCGGGACTGCCGACAATGAGCAGTTCTTC. It is translated as CASSSTGTADNEQFF.

This chain links TRBV29-1 with TRBJ2-1; TRBD2 is a possible D gene (5 bases). Germline V gene data show CDR1 as SQVTM and CDR2 as ANQGSEA. This CDR3 has 16 amino acids. The germline V and J ends were trimmed by 3 bases and 0 bases, with 15 bases remaining between them. In DNA form, the CDR3 reads TGCAGCGTTGATTCTAGAGGGCCCTTCTCCTACAATGAGCAGTTCTTC. It specifies CSVDSRGPFSYNEQFF.

In this sample, this clone turned up once. The chain recombines TRBV7-8 with TRBJ2-1, with TRBD2 matching 9 bases. This CDR3 is 18 amino acids long. J lost 3 bases, V lost 1 base, and 10 bases had no gene match. Germline assignment: CDR1 SGHVS and CDR2 FQNEAQ. The CDR3 spells CASSLEPTSGPYYNEQFF. The CDR3 DNA reads TGTGCCAGCAGCTTAGAACCAACTAGCGGGCCCTACTACAATGAGCAGTTCTTC.

V usage is TRBV4-1 and J usage is TRBJ1-5, with a weak D call TRBD1 (6 bases). With 3 bases removed from V and 1 base from J, the gap between germline ends came to 10 bases. The CDR3 contains 15 residues. Germline V gives CDR1 MGHRA, CDR2 YSYEKL. The DNA of the CDR3 is TGCGCCAGCAGCCAGACAGGACTGAGCAATCAGCCCCAGCATTTT. Its protein is CASSQTGLSNQPQHF.

This chain links TRBV5-4 with TRBJ1-2; TRBD1 matches 7 bases. Germline assignment: CDR1 SGHNT and CDR2 YYREEE (reference sequence). The CDR3 spans 16 residues. V gave up 0 bases and J gave up 4 bases; unmatched junction bases: 9. CDR3 sequence reads: CASSLDEGATVYGYTF. The CDR3 bases are TGTGCCAGCAGCTTGGATGAGGGGGCGACGGTCTATGGCTACACCTTC.

This sequence joins TRBV25-1 and TRBJ1-5; D remains ambiguous. This CDR3 region has 15 residues. Germline V CDR1 and CDR2: MGHDK, SYGVNS. The V end was cut by 3 bases, the J end by 1 base, with 10 bases between. CDR3 DNA sequence: TGTGCCAGCAGTGATGGCGGAGGGAGCAATCAGCCCCAGCATTTT. Protein product: CASSDGGGSNQPQHF. Together with reference TRBV25-1 and TRBJ1-5, the CDR3 gives the full variable domain: EADIYQTPRYLVIGTGKKITLECSQTMGHDKMYWYQQDPGMELHLIHYSYGVNSTEKGDLSSESTVSRIRTEHFPLTLESARPSHTSQYLCASSDGGGSNQPQHFGDGTRLSIL.

The gene calls are TRBV29-1 and TRBJ2-7; D gene uncertain. Trimming took off 4 bases at V and 3 bases at J, with 7 bases between the two ends. Germline CDR1 SQVTM, CDR2 ANQGSEA. The CDR3 contains 11 residues. CDR3 in amino acids: CSVGANYEQYF. CDR3 bases: TGCAGCGTTGGGGCGAACTACGAGCAGTACTTC.

V is TRBV24-1 and J is TRBJ2-2; the D is unclear. This CDR3 has 12 amino acids. V was trimmed by 6 bases and J by 7 bases, leaving 8 bases between them. Germline CDR1 reads KGHDR; CDR2 reads SFDVKD. The CDR3, as DNA: TGTGCCACCAGTAGTGCCGGCGGGGAGCTGTTTTTT. It codes for CATSSAGGELFF.

The genes are TRBV6-5 and TRBJ1-2, with TRBD1 matching 7 bases. Germline-derived CDR1 and CDR2 are MNHEY and SVGAGI. The CDR3 has 15 amino acids. Unmatched junction bases numbered 12, after V lost 9 bases and J lost 2 bases. CDR3 residues: CARSRPGTENYGYTF. The CDR3 bases are TGTGCCAGATCCCGACCCGGGACAGAGAACTATGGCTACACCTTC.

V gene TRBV6-5 combines with J gene TRBJ1-1, with D hard to call. The CDR3 consists of 14 residues. Per germline, CDR1 MNHEY and CDR2 SVGAGI. Trimming stripped 7 bases from V and 2 bases from J, with 14 bases between. CDR3 sequence reads: CASMPVLINTEAFF. The CDR3 DNA reads TGTGCCAGCATGCCAGTTCTGATAAACACTGAAGCTTTCTTT.

The chain couples TRBV11-2 to TRBJ2-7; 8 bases are shared with TRBD1. Germline V gene lookup returns CDR1 SGHAT and CDR2 FQNNGV. This CDR3 has 14 residues. With V trimmed by 4 bases and J by 3 bases, 5 bases remained unmatched. The CDR3 DNA is TGTGCCAGCAGCTATTCCGGGACAGGCTACGAGCAGTACTTC. Protein: CASSYSGTGYEQYF.

In DNA, the CDR3 is TGTGCCAGCAGCGCTATTTGGGGTAACACTGAAGCTTTCTTT. It translates to CASSAIWGNTEAFF. This chain joins TRBV9 and TRBJ1-1; D gene ambiguous. The CDR3 spans 14 residues. V was trimmed by 3 bases and J by 2 bases, leaving 11 bases between them. Germline-derived CDR1 and CDR2 are SGDLS and YYNGEE.

The chain is built from TRBV11-3 and TRBJ2-1; 8 nucleotides agree with TRBD1. The germline V gene has CDR1 SGHNT and CDR2 YENEEA. The CDR3 is 14 amino acids. V shed 4 bases, J shed 8 bases, and the junction held 7 bases outside the gene matches. The CDR3 loop reads CASSSGGSGDEQFF. The CDR3, as DNA: TGTGCCAGCAGCTCAGGGGGCTCAGGGGATGAGCAGTTCTTC.

The rearrangement links TRBV5-1 to TRBJ2-3, with a weak D call TRBD2 (7 bases). Germline V gene sequence: CDR1 SGHRS, CDR2 YFSETQ. The ends were cut back, 4 bases at V and 0 bases at J, with 18 bases in the middle. This CDR3 is built from 17 residues. DNA for the CDR3: TGCGCCAGCAGCCCCAGGGGAGGGGTGAGTAGCACAGATACGCAGTATTTT. Translated: CASSPRGGVSSTDTQYF.

Concerning this clone itself: Other DNA sequences in the same sample also yield this CDR3. This chain joins TRBV7-9 and TRBJ2-1; the D is unclear. CDR3 length equals 12 residues. CDR1 SEHNR and CDR2 FQNEAQ come from the germline V gene (reference sequence). The V gene lost 3 bases and the J gene lost 0 bases, with 0 bases spanning the gap. CDR3 coding DNA: TGTGCCAGCAGCTTCTCCTACAATGAGCAGTTCTTC. This encodes CASSFSYNEQFF.